These T cell receptor beta chains were read from a single sample in a study of blood T cell repertoires in COVID-19. Some clones are missing from TCRdb's copy, which holds only in-frame ones; the method was immunoSEQ multiplex PCR. The table records about 280,000 clones, approximately 89% of them present only once. Sequencing was performed on peripheral blood. Receptors originate from a woman in her twenties or thirties with COVID-19, enrolled during active disease. Both conserved end residues are part of each CDR3. The D gene is left open where the match is weak.

length	J	V	D	CDR3
13	TRBJ2-2	TRBV29-1	NA	CSVRGAAGGELFF
16	TRBJ2-7	TRBV28	TRBD1	CASSLGDRGVMHEQYF
15	TRBJ1-6	TRBV12-2	NA	CASRLEQGYNSPLHF
12	TRBJ2-7	TRBV27	NA	CASKGGSYEQYF
12	TRBJ1-2	TRBV2	NA	CASSEDGYGYTF
14	TRBJ2-2	TRBV25-1	TRBD1	CASLGQANTGELFF
14	TRBJ2-1	TRBV29-1	TRBD2	CSVGKSGGSNEQFF
17	TRBJ2-2	TRBV7-8	NA	CASSVIVSRSNTGELFF
14	TRBJ1-2	TRBV19	NA	CASSNAGFGYGYTF
15	TRBJ2-2	TRBV2	NA	CASKINRFPTGELFF
13	TRBJ2-2	TRBV19	NA	CASSMGQGRELFF